What follows describes a single T cell receptor beta chain. The entry originates in a study of blood T cell repertoires in COVID-19. The CDR3 is 15 amino acids. V lost 5 bases and J lost 7, with 19 bases in between. Germline V gives CDR1 SGHTS, CDR2 YDEGEE. TCRdb's table, derived via immunoSEQ multiplex PCR, lists solely in-frame clones and lacks some. The table lists 160,000 or so clones, about 80% of them singletons. This clonotype was obtained from a woman in her 70s with acute or convalescent COVID-19. The sequencing input was peripheral blood. The chain has TRBV5-8 and TRBJ1-5; possible D gene TRBD1, 5 bases. CDR3 protein: CASSPGTRARQPQHF. In DNA, the CDR3 is TGTGCCAGCAGTCCCGGTACCAGGGCGAGGCAGCCCCAGCATTTT.